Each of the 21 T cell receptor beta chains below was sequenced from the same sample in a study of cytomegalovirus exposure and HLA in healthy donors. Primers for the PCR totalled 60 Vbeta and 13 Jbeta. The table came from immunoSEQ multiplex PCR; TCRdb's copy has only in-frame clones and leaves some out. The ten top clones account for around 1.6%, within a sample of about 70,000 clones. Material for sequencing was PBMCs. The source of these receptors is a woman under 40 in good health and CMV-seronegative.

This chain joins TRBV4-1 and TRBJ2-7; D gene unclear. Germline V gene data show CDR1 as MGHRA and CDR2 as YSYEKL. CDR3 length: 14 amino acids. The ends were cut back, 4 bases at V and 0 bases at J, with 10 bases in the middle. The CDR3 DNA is TGCGCCAGCAGCCTTCCGGGTAGCTCCTACGAGCAGTACTTC. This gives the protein CASSLPGSSYEQYF.

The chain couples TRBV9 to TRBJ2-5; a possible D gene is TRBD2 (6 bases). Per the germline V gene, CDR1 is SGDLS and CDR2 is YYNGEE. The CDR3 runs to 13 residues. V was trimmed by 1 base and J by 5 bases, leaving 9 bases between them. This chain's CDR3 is CASSVLSGETQYF. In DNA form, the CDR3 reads TGTGCCAGCAGCGTACTGAGCGGGGAGACCCAGTACTTC.

CDR3 residues: CAWSDRGDGYTF. For the CDR3, the DNA is TGTGCCTGGAGCGACAGGGGGGATGGCTACACCTTC. The rearrangement links TRBV30 to TRBJ1-2; 9 positions match TRBD1. V was clipped by 3 bases and J by 6 bases; unmatched bases: 2. Germline loops: CDR1 GTSNPN, CDR2 SVGIG (reference sequence). The CDR3 totals 12 residues.

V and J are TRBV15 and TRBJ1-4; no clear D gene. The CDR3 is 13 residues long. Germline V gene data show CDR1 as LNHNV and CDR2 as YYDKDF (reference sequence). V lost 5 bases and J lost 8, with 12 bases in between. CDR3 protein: CATSSRGVEKLFF. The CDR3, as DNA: TGTGCCACCAGCTCCCGCGGGGTGGAAAAACTGTTTTTT.

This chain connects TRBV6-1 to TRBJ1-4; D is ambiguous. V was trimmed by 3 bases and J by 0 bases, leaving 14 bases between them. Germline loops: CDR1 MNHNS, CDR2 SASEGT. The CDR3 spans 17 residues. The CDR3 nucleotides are TGTGCCAGCAGTGACGCGAGGATTATTGCAACTAATGAAAAACTGTTTTTT. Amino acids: CASSDARIIATNEKLFF.

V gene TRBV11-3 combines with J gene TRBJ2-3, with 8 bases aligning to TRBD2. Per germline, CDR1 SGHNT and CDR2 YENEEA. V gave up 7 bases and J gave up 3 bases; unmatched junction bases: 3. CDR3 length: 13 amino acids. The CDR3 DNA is TGTGCCAGCACGGGGGGGGAAACAGATACGCAGTATTTT. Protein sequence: CASTGGETDTQYF. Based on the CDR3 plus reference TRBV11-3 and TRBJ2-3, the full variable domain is EAGVVQSPRYKIIEKKQPVAFWCNPISGHNTLYWYLQNLGQGPELLIRYENEEAVDDSQLPKDRFSAERLKGVDSTLKIQPAELGDSAVYLCASTGGETDTQYFGPGTRLTVL.

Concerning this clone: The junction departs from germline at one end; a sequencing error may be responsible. This chain's CDR3 is CASSQGQGDVQHQHF. The DNA of the CDR3 is TGTGCCAGCAGTCAAGGACAGGGGGATGTTCAGCACCAGCATTTT. V is TRBV28 and J is TRBJ1-5, with TRBD1 matching 10 bases. The V gene's germline CDR1 is MDHEN and CDR2 SYDVKM. The CDR3 runs 15 residues.

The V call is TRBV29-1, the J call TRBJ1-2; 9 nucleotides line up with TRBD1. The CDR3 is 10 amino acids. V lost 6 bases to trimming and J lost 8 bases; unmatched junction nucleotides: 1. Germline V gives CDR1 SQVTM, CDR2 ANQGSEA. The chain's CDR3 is CSVGQGGYTF. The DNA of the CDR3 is TGCAGCGTCGGACAGGGGGGCTACACCTTC.

The CDR3 DNA reads as TGTGCCAGCAGTTCGGGACAGGGATACACCATATATTTT. This encodes CASSSGQGYTIYF. V usage is TRBV6-5 and J usage is TRBJ1-3; 9 nucleotides agree with TRBD1. The CDR3 totals 13 residues. With V trimmed by 4 bases and J by 8 bases, 3 bases remained unmatched. Per the germline V gene, CDR1 is MNHEY and CDR2 is SVGAGI.

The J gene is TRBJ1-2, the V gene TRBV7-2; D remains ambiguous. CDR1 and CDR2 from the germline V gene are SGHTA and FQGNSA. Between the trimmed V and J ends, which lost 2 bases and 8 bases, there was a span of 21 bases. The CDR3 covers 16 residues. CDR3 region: CASSLQSGAEGGGYTF. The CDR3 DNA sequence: TGTGCCAGCAGCTTACAATCGGGCGCGGAGGGTGGCGGCTACACCTTC.

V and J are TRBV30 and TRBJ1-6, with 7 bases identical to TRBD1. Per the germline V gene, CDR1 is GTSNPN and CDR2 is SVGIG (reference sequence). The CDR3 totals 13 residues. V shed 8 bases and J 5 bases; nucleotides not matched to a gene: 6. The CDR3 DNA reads TGTGCCGGTCAGGGGGAGGATAATTCACCCCTCCACTTT. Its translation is CAGQGEDNSPLHF.

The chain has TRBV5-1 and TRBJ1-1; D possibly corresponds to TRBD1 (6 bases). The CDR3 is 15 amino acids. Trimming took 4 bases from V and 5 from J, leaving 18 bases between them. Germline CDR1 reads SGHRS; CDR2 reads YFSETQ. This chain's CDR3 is CASSQVTWGRTEAFF. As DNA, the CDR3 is TGCGCCAGCAGCCAGGTAACTTGGGGGCGGACTGAAGCTTTCTTT.

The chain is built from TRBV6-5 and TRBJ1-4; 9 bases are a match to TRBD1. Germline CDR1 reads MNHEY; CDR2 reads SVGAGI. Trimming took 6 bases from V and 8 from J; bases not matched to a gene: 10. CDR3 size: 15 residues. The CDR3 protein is CASRSPGQGDEKLFF. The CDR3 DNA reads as TGTGCCAGCAGAAGTCCGGGACAGGGAGACGAAAAACTGTTTTTT.

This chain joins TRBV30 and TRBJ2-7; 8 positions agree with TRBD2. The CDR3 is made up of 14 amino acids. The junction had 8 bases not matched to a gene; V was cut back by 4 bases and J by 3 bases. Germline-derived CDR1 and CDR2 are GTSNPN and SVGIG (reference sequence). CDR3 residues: CAWTPGLVRYEQYF. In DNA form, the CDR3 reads TGTGCCTGGACCCCGGGACTAGTCCGCTACGAGCAGTACTTC.

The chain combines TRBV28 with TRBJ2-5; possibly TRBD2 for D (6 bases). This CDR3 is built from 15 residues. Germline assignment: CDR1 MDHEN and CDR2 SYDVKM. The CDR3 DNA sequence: TGTGCTTGCAACGCGGGGACCATGTACCAAGAGACCCAGTACTTC. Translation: CACNAGTMYQETQYF. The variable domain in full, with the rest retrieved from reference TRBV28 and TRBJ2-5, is DVKVTQSSRYLVKRTGEKVFLECVQDMDHENMFWYRQDPGLGLRLIYFSYDVKMKEKGDIPEGYSVSREKKERFSLILESASTNQTSMYLCACNAGTMYQETQYFGPGTRLLVL.

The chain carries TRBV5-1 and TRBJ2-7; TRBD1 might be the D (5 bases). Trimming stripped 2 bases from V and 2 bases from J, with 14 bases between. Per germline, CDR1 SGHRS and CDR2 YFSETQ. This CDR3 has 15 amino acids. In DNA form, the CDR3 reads TGCGCCAGCAGCTTTAGGTCAGGGCCTACCTACGAGCAGTACTTC. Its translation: CASSFRSGPTYEQYF. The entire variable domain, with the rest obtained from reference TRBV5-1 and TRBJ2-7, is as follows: KAGVTQTPRYLIKTRGQQVTLSCSPISGHRSVSWYQQTPGQGLQFLFEYFSETQRNKGNFPGRFSGRQFSNSRSEMNVSTLELGDSALYLCASSFRSGPTYEQYFGPGTRLTVT.

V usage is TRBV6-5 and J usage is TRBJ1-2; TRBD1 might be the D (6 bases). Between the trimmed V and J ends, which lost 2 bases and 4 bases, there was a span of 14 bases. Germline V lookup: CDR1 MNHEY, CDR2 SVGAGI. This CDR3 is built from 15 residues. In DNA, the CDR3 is TGTGCCAGCAGTTACCTAGGGGGTTCCAGCTATGGCTACACCTTC. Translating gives CASSYLGGSSYGYTF.

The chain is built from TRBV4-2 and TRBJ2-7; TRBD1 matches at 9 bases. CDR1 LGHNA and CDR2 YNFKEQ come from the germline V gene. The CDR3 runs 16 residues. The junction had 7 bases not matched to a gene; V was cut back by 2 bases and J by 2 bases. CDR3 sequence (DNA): TGTGCCAGCAGCCAACCGACGGGACAGGGCACCTACGAGCAGTACTTC. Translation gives CASSQPTGQGTYEQYF.

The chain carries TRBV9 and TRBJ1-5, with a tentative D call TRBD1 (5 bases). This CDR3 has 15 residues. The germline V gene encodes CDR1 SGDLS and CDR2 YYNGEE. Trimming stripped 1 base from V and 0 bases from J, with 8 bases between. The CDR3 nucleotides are TGTGCCAGCAGCGTAAAGGGGAATAGCAATCAGCCCCAGCATTTT. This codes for CASSVKGNSNQPQHF.

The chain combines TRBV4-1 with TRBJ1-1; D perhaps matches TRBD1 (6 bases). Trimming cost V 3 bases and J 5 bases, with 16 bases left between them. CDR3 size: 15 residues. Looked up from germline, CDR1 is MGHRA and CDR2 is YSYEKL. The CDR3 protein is CASSHQQGLQTEAFF. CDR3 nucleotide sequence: TGCGCCAGCAGCCACCAACAGGGTCTTCAAACTGAAGCTTTCTTT.

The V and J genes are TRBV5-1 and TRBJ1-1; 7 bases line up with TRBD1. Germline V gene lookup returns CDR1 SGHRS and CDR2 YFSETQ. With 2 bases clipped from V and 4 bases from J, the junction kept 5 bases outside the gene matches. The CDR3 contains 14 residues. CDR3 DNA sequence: TGCGCCAGCAGCTTTCTTTCAGGGGGCACTGAAGCTTTCTTT. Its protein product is CASSFLSGGTEAFF.